This record concerns one T cell receptor (beta chain) sequence. Sequencing was performed with immunoSEQ multiplex PCR; in TCRdb, only in-frame clones are kept and a portion is missing. This sample has about 40,000 clones; about nine tenths occur once, and the top ten carry 20% to 25%. Blood samples were obtained at baseline, cycle 4 day 1, and cycle 7 day 1. The sample originates from a study of OX40 agonist ivuxolimab in advanced cancers. Across the whole study: The dose-escalation cohort was about 83% male, with a mean age of around 60 years, ranging about 23 to 79.

This CDR3 spans 14 amino acids. CDR1 is GTSNPN, CDR2 SVGIG, per germline (reference sequence). V dropped 2 bases and J dropped 6; count of bases not matched to a gene: 8. This specimen was CD4+ or CD8+ T cells sorted from blood, taken in a trial of the OX40 agonist ivuxolimab. The TCR comes from an adult with an advanced solid tumor such as melanoma, head and neck, liver or kidney cancer. The rearrangement joins TRBV30 to TRBJ2-7, with 9 bases identical to TRBD1. The CDR3 loop is CAWSTGTGTSEQYF. The DNA for the CDR3 is TGTGCCTGGAGTACCGGGACAGGGACTTCCGAGCAGTACTTC.